This record concerns one T cell receptor beta chain sequence. As yet, its antigen is unknown. This entry belongs to a study of OX40 agonist ivuxolimab in advanced cancers. Turning to the study itself: In three patients, partial responses were observed, one with hepatocellular carcinoma and two with cutaneous melanoma.

The table came from immunoSEQ multiplex PCR; TCRdb's copy has only in-frame clones and leaves some out. The data show about 60,000 clones, around 83% seen once. Study observations and caveats: Expanded clones were, on average, more numerous among CD8+ T cells than CD4+. Within 6 weeks, CD4+ and CD8+ blood T cells expanded clonally at 0.1 to 3.0 mg/kg.

Trimming removed 7 bases at V and 4 bases at J, with 16 bases between. Germline-derived CDR1 and CDR2 are LNHDA and SQIVND (reference sequence). The CDR3 covers 14 residues. Here the sequenced sample was CD4+ or CD8+ T cells sorted from blood, taken in a trial of the OX40 agonist ivuxolimab. The receptor was derived from an adult with an advanced solid tumor such as melanoma, head and neck, liver or kidney cancer. The chain couples TRBV19 to TRBJ1-1; weak D call: TRBD1 (6 bases). CDR3 region: CASTLGGLGTEAFF. The CDR3, as DNA: TGTGCCAGTACCCTAGGGGGGTTGGGCACTGAAGCTTTCTTT.